One sample yielded the 2 T cell receptor beta chains listed below, sequenced in a study of cytomegalovirus exposure and HLA in healthy donors. Primers: 60 Vbeta forward and 13 Jbeta reverse. Measured with immunoSEQ multiplex PCR; TCRdb has only the in-frame clones, and not every one. The repertoire holds 70,000 or so clones, about 80% seen once, with roughly 8% in the top ten. Sample: PBMCs. Every receptor here comes from a man between 18 and 35 years old in good health and CMV-seropositive.

The chain links TRBV6-5 to TRBJ1-6; no definite D call. There are 13 residues in the CDR3. CDR1 and CDR2 from the germline V gene are MNHEY and SVGAGI. V was trimmed by 8 bases and J by 9 bases, leaving 14 bases between them. The CDR3 DNA sequence: TGTGCCAGCCTTCTTGGGAGCGGTTCACCCCTCCACTTT. Protein product: CASLLGSGSPLHF.

This clone was seen just once. J is TRBJ2-2 and V is TRBV10-2; a possible D gene is TRBD1 (5 bases). The CDR3 length is 13 residues. V gave up 4 bases and J gave up 2 bases, with 5 bases separating them. CDR1 is WSHSY, CDR2 SAAADI, per germline. CDR3 residues: CASSGGNTGELFF. The CDR3 nucleotides read TGCGCCAGCAGTGGGGGCAACACCGGGGAGCTGTTTTTT.